The T cell receptor (beta chain) described here comes from a study of CD8 T cells in ankylosing spondylitis. Per the germline V gene, CDR1 is SGDLS and CDR2 is YYNGEE. The CDR3 is 14 residues long. Trimming pared 0 bases from V and 4 bases from J, leaving 8 bases between. Notes on the study in general: Significant enrichment of disease-linked clones was reported in matched ankylosing spondylitis synovial fluid. Blood of patients with ankylosing spondylitis appeared to be characterized by a TCR beta motif of eight highly homologous variants. Earlier studies detected some motif variants in reactive arthritis synovial fluid and blood.

Ten or more counts support this clonotype. Its cognate antigen is unknown. Making the TCR beta libraries involved quantitative 5'-RACE with molecular barcodes. One entry per CDR3 protein results from TCRdb running MiXCR on the 5' RACE reads. The sample contains about 310,000 distinct CDR3 sequences, around 20% of which appear only once. The TCR was taken from a female donor with ankylosing spondylitis or in good health (not recorded which). Sequenced: blood, either unsorted or a sorted T cell fraction (not recorded which). The V gene is TRBV9, the J gene TRBJ1-3; D is uncertain. DNA for the CDR3: TGTGCCAGCAGCGTAGAACAAAAAGGAAACACCATATATTTT. It codes for CASSVEQKGNTIYF.